Presented here are 25 T cell receptor beta chains from one specimen sequenced in a study of T cell responses to AZD1222 COVID-19 vaccine. Libraries were prepared by immunoSEQ multiplex PCR; TCRdb keeps only in-frame clonotypes and omits some of them. The sample consists of around 130,000 clones, 80% to 95% of them appearing once. The specimen was peripheral blood, collected on day 0 of AZD1222 vaccination. These TCRs come from an adult in good health.

The rearrangement links TRBV19 to TRBJ2-2, with D possibly being TRBD1 (6 bases). In germline, CDR1 is LNHDA, CDR2 SQIVND (reference sequence). V was pared by 1 base and J by 4 bases, with 10 bases between. The CDR3 is 15 amino acids. In DNA, the CDR3 is TGTGCCAGTAGTATAGGGACAGTTACCACCGGGGAGCTGTTTTTT. Translation: CASSIGTVTTGELFF.

The chain carries TRBV15 and TRBJ2-5, with D uncertain. This CDR3 has 14 amino acids. CDR1 is LNHNV, CDR2 YYDKDF, per germline (reference sequence). The V end was cut by 2 bases, the J end by 5 bases, with 12 bases between. The CDR3 protein is CATSRLGFTETQYF. For the CDR3, the DNA is TGTGCCACCAGCAGATTAGGGTTTACGGAGACCCAGTACTTC.

The J gene is TRBJ1-2, the V gene TRBV5-1; D remains unclear. V lost 3 bases to trimming and J lost 2 bases, with 17 bases between them. In germline, CDR1 is SGHRS, CDR2 YFSETQ. The CDR3 runs 16 residues. The chain's CDR3 is CASSSGEASGNYGYTF. The CDR3 DNA reads as TGCGCCAGCAGCTCCGGTGAAGCGTCGGGGAACTATGGCTACACCTTC.

The gene calls are TRBV7-9 and TRBJ2-1, with 12 bases aligning to TRBD2. The J segment lost 9 bases and the V segment lost 3 bases, leaving 9 bases of the junction unmatched. The CDR3 covers 16 residues. Germline values: CDR1 SEHNR, CDR2 FQNEAQ (reference sequence). The CDR3 DNA is TGTGCCAGCAGCTTCCTGACTAGCGGGAGACCGGCTGAGCAGTTCTTC. Translation gives CASSFLTSGRPAEQFF.

This sequence joins TRBV27 and TRBJ2-7; D is possibly TRBD2 (6 bases). Germline V CDR1 and CDR2: MNHEY, SMNVEV (reference sequence). The CDR3 has 18 amino acids. The V gene lost 5 bases and the J gene lost 1 base, with 24 bases spanning the gap. CDR3 coding DNA: TGTGCCAGCAGTCAACGGGGGACCCGCCTAAAAAGATCCTACGAGCAGTACTTC. This gives the protein CASSQRGTRLKRSYEQYF.

This chain links TRBV7-9 with TRBJ1-1; TRBD1 is a possible D gene (5 bases). This CDR3 has 13 residues. Germline V gene lookup returns CDR1 SEHNR and CDR2 FQNEAQ (reference sequence). V lost 5 bases, J lost 11 bases, and 18 bases lay in between. CDR3: CASSRREGLRAFF. CDR3 coding DNA: TGTGCCAGCAGCCGCCGCGAGGGGCTGAGGGCTTTCTTT. The variable domain in full, completed from reference TRBV7-9 and TRBJ1-1, reads DTGVSQNPRHKITKRGQNVTFRCDPISEHNRLYWYRQTLGQGPEFLTYFQNEAQLEKSRLLSDRFSAERPKGSFSTLEIQRTEQGDSAMYLCASSRREGLRAFFGQGTRLTVV.

The chain combines TRBV6-2 or TRBV6-3 with TRBJ2-7, with D tentatively TRBD1 (5 bases). The CDR3 runs to 12 residues. V was trimmed by 5 bases and J by 4 bases, leaving 9 bases between them. CDR1 MNHEY and CDR2 SVGEGT come from the germline V gene. The CDR3, as DNA: TGTGCCAGCAGTAACAGGTCTTACGAGCAGTACTTC. It yields the protein CASSNRSYEQYF.

This clone was seen once. V usage is TRBV27 and J usage is TRBJ1-4; tentatively, D is TRBD1 (5 bases). CDR3 size: 18 residues. The germline V and J ends were trimmed by 7 bases and 8 bases, with 29 bases remaining between them. Germline V gene lookup returns CDR1 MNHEY and CDR2 SMNVEV (reference sequence). The CDR3: CASKKPGREGVEREKLFF. In DNA, the CDR3 is TGTGCCAGCAAAAAACCCGGCAGGGAGGGTGTGGAGCGCGAAAAACTGTTTTTT.

The chain carries TRBV6-2 or TRBV6-3 and TRBJ1-1; D ambiguous. Germline V gene data show CDR1 as MNHEY and CDR2 as SVGEGT. The CDR3 extends over 16 amino acids. Trimming left V 1 base short and J 0 bases short, with 12 bases between. CDR3 loop: CASSYFRSFMNTEAFF. The CDR3 bases are TGTGCCAGCAGTTACTTCAGATCCTTCATGAACACTGAAGCTTTCTTT.

The gene calls are TRBV5-1 and TRBJ1-4; D unclear. The CDR3 length is 14 residues. CDR1 is SGHRS, CDR2 YFSETQ, per germline. With 0 bases removed from V and 4 bases from J, the gap between germline ends came to 7 bases. This chain's CDR3 is CASSLGRDNEKLFF. CDR3 coding DNA: TGCGCCAGCAGCTTGGGACGGGATAATGAAAAACTGTTTTTT.

The chain couples TRBV6-5 to TRBJ2-2; D possibly corresponds to TRBD2 (6 bases). The V gene's germline CDR1 is MNHEY and CDR2 SVGAGI. V was trimmed by 0 bases and J by 5 bases, leaving 10 bases between them. The CDR3 contains 15 residues. The CDR3 region is CASSYSIGGTGELFF. For the CDR3, the DNA is TGTGCCAGCAGTTACTCGATCGGGGGAACCGGGGAGCTGTTTTTT.

The chain employs TRBV27 and TRBJ2-2, with 11 bases that match TRBD2. Germline V gene data show CDR1 as MNHEY and CDR2 as SMNVEV (reference sequence). CDR3 length equals 17 residues. V dropped 1 base and J dropped 5; count of bases not matched to a gene: 6. CDR3 DNA: TGTGCCAGCAGTTTATATCGGCTAGCGGGGGGAACCGGGGAGCTGTTTTTT. It yields the protein CASSLYRLAGGTGELFF.

V usage is TRBV5-1 and J usage is TRBJ1-6; possibly TRBD1 for D (6 bases). The CDR3 is 15 residues long. From germline, CDR1 is SGHRS and CDR2 YFSETQ. Trimming left V 4 bases short and J 8 bases short, with 16 bases between. The CDR3 DNA reads as TGCGCCAGCAGCCTGCTACAGGGTAGGGATTCACCCCTCCACTTT. Encoded protein: CASSLLQGRDSPLHF.

The rearrangement uses TRBV7-9 and TRBJ2-3; no reliable D call. The germline V gene has CDR1 SEHNR and CDR2 FQNEAQ (reference sequence). V dropped 1 base and J dropped 5 bases, with 7 bases sitting between them. The CDR3 length is 13 residues. This chain's CDR3 is CASSLGSEDTQYF. The CDR3 DNA reads TGTGCCAGCAGCTTAGGCTCGGAAGATACGCAGTATTTT.

V and J are TRBV19 and TRBJ1-5; maybe TRBD1 (5 bases). This CDR3 has 15 amino acids. Germline loops: CDR1 LNHDA, CDR2 SQIVND (reference sequence). V was trimmed by 7 bases and J by 5 bases, leaving 18 bases between them. CDR3 bases: TGTGCCAGTAAACAATCCGGGACGATTGATCAGCCCCAGCATTTT. Its translation: CASKQSGTIDQPQHF.

CDR3 coding DNA: TGTGCCAGCATGCGACAGGGCGAAGGGCCCCAGCATTTT. Its protein is CASMRQGEGPQHF. This chain uses TRBV6-6 with TRBJ1-5; TRBD1 matches 7 bases. Trimming at V came to 7 bases and at J to 9 bases, leaving 9 bases not matched to a gene. CDR1 is MNHNY and CDR2 is SVGAGI in the germline V gene (reference sequence). The CDR3 runs to 13 residues.

The J gene is TRBJ1-3, the V gene TRBV3-1 (or the pseudogene TRBV3-2); D remains ambiguous. Trimming took 1 base from V and 0 from J, leaving 7 bases between them. Germline-derived CDR1 and CDR2 are LGHDT and YNNKEL (reference sequence). CDR3 length: 15 amino acids. The CDR3 is CASSQARTSGNTIYF. The CDR3 coding sequence is TGTGCCAGCAGCCAAGCCCGGACCTCTGGAAACACCATATATTTT.

V and J are TRBV24-1 and TRBJ2-1, with 9 bases aligning to TRBD1. The junction had 7 bases not matched to a gene; V was cut back by 4 bases and J by 7 bases. This CDR3 contains 15 residues. Looked up from germline, CDR1 is KGHDR and CDR2 is SFDVKD. CDR3 sequence reads: CATSDTGGAFNEQFF. The CDR3 DNA sequence: TGTGCCACCAGTGACACAGGGGGCGCATTTAATGAGCAGTTCTTC.

The chain links TRBV28 to TRBJ1-2; 7 nucleotides match TRBD1. CDR1 MDHEN and CDR2 SYDVKM come from the germline V gene. J gave up 2 bases and V 3 bases, and 3 bases lay outside the gene matches. CDR3 size: 14 residues. The CDR3 DNA is TGTGCCAGCAGTTTTGACAGGGAGAACTATGGCTACACCTTC. As protein: CASSFDRENYGYTF.

The V and J genes are TRBV6-5 and TRBJ2-2; 7 bases are shared with TRBD2. After removal of 2 bases from V and 6 bases from J, the junction contained 0 bases not matched to a gene. This CDR3 has 13 amino acids. Germline-derived CDR1 and CDR2 are MNHEY and SVGAGI. This CDR3 is CASSYGGAGELFF. The CDR3 nucleotides are TGTGCCAGCAGTTACGGGGGGGCCGGGGAGCTGTTTTTT.

The V call is TRBV28, the J call TRBJ1-5; D is undetermined. Germline CDR1 and CDR2: MDHEN and SYDVKM. Trimming removed 6 bases at V and 6 bases at J, with 9 bases between. This CDR3 spans 12 amino acids. CDR3 DNA sequence: TGTGCCAGCAGACCTACAGCTCAGCCCCAGCATTTT. This sequence encodes CASRPTAQPQHF.

The chain uses TRBV19 and TRBJ1-3; D is perhaps TRBD1 (5 bases). Germline-derived CDR1 and CDR2 are LNHDA and SQIVND (reference sequence). The CDR3 is 15 residues long. Trimming removed 9 bases at V and 0 bases at J, with 15 bases between. The CDR3 DNA is TGTGCCAGCCAGTCGGGACCACGCTCTGGAAACACCATATATTTT. Amino acid sequence: CASQSGPRSGNTIYF.

The genes are TRBV2 and TRBJ1-4; the D gene is possibly TRBD1 (5 bases). There are 15 residues in the CDR3. Germline-derived CDR1 and CDR2 are SNHLY and FYNNEI. The V end was cut by 7 bases, the J end by 3 bases, with 15 bases between. The CDR3 loop reads CASTPGGIANEKLFF. CDR3 sequence (DNA): TGTGCCAGCACCCCCGGGGGGATCGCTAATGAAAAACTGTTTTTT.

This clone was counted once. CDR3 in DNA: TGTGCCAGCAGCGTTGGACAGGGATATGAGCAGTTCTTC. Its translation is CASSVGQGYEQFF. The J gene is TRBJ2-1, the V gene TRBV9; TRBD1 aligns across 8 bases. This CDR3 region has 13 residues. Germline V gives CDR1 SGDLS, CDR2 YYNGEE. V shed 2 bases and J 8 bases; nucleotides not matched to a gene: 3.

This rearrangement joins TRBV28 to TRBJ1-5; D unclear. Germline V gene lookup returns CDR1 MDHEN and CDR2 SYDVKM. V was pared by 3 bases and J by 7 bases, with 13 bases between. The CDR3 length is 14 residues. CDR3 amino acids: CASSFSGSWQPQHF. CDR3 coding DNA: TGTGCCAGCAGTTTTAGTGGGAGTTGGCAGCCCCAGCATTTT.